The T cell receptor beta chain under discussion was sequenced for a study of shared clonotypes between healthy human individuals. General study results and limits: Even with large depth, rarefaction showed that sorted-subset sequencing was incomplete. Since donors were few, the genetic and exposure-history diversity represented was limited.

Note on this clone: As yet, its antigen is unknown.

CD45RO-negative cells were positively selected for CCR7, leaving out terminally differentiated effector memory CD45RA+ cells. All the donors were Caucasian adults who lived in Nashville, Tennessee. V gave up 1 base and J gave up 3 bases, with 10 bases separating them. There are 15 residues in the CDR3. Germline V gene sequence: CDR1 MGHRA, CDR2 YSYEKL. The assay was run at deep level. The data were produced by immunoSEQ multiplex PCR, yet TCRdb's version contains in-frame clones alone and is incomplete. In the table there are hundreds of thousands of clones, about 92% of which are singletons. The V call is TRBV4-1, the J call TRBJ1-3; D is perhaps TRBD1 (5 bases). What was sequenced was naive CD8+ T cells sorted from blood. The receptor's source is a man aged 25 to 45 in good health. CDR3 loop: CASSQARDLGNTIYF. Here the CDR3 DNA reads TGCGCCAGCAGCCAAGCCAGGGACCTTGGAAACACCATATATTTT.